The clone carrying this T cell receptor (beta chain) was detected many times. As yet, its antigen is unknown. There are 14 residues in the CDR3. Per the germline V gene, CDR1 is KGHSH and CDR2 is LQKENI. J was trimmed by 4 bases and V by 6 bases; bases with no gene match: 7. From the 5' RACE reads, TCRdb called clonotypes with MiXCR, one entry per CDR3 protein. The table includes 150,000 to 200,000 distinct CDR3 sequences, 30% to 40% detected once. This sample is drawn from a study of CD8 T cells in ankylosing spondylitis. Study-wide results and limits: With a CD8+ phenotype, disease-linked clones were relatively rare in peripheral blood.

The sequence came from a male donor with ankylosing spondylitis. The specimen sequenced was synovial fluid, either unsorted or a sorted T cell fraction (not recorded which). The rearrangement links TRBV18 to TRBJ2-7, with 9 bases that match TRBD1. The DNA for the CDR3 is TGTGCCAGCTCTCAGGGACAGGGCGCGTACGAGCAGTACTTC. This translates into CASSQGQGAYEQYF.